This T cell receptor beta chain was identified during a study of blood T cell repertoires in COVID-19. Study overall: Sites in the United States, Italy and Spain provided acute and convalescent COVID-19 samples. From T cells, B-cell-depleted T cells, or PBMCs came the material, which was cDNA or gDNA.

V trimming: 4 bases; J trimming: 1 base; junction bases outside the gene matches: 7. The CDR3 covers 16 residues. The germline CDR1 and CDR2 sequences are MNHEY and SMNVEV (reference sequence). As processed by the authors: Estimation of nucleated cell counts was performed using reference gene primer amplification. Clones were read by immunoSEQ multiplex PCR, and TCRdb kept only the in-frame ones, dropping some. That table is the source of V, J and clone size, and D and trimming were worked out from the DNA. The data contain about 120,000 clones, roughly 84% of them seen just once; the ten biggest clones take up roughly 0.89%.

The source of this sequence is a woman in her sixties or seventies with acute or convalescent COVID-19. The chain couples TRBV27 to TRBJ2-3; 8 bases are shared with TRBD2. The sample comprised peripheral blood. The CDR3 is CASSSYSGTGTDTQYF. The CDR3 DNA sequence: TGTGCCAGCAGTTCATATAGCGGGACCGGCACAGATACGCAGTATTTT.